This TCR beta chain derives from a study of blood T cell repertoires in COVID-19. Turning to the study itself: PBMCs, B-cell-depleted T cells, or T cells provided the cDNA or gDNA that made up the material.

Participants, about 18 to 100 years old, spanned some 23 US areas. The CDR3 length is 12 residues. V was clipped by 4 bases and J by 3 bases, with 6 bases between them. Sequencing was performed with immunoSEQ multiplex PCR; in TCRdb, only in-frame clones are kept and a portion is missing. The sample carries over 200,000 clones, 90% to 95% recorded once. The material sequenced was PBMCs or T cells enriched from blood (not recorded which). The sequence came from a human donor in a cohort exposed to, infected with or recovered from COVID-19 (not recorded which). The donor label of this sample is uncertain. V gene TRBV12-3 or TRBV12-4 combines with J gene TRBJ1-1, with a tentative D call TRBD1 (5 bases). CDR3: CASSSGYTEAFF. The CDR3, as DNA: TGTGCCAGCAGTTCAGGGTACACTGAAGCTTTCTTT.